Sequencing of this TCR beta chain was carried out in a study of T cell repertoires in cytomegalovirus infection (dated by TCRdb to about 2019). For the wider study: Alongside well-studied HLA-B-restricted epitopes, the peptide stimulations were aimed at recently identified HLA-C-restricted CMV epitopes, whose presentation resists viral immunomodulation. Donor HLA type was relevant to the analysis, as public TCR beta signatures indicated carriage of CMV infection together with the matching HLA type.

CDR1 is given as SGHAT and CDR2 as FQNNGV, both from the germline V gene. Trimming removed 6 bases from V and 0 bases from J, leaving 15 bases between the germline ends. From cysteine to phenylalanine, the CDR3 is 16 amino acids long. The read is trimmed to its CDR3 DNA, 48 bases read in frame from base 1. A word on this clonotype: Its antigen remains undetermined. Base-call qualities are not available, and no considerably larger clone is one nucleotide away.

According to the study, the label for this sample's treatment or condition signals: in vitro stimulation with specific CMV peptide epitopes to enrich CMV-specific T cells. Broad study findings and their caveats: The ex vivo response was dominated by HLA-C-restricted CMV-specific TCR beta clonotypes, which also provided the single most frequent clonotype in two of eight donors. Cumulative frequency of public TCR beta family members discriminated carriers of CMV infection plus the relevant HLA type in this cohort and an independent approximately 370-donor cohort.

Instrument on record: Illumina HiSeq 1500. TCRdb reran the public reads through fastp at Q25 and MiXCR, keeping productive beta chains. Each entry is one CDR3 protein sequence, shown with its most common DNA and genes. The sample records 450,000 to 600,000 distinct CDR3 sequences, more than 30% of which are singletons. The ten largest clones capture roughly 17% of the sample. This receptor was identified in a human donor in good health (CMV status not recorded). Some clones in this sample may be carry-over from other donors' samples. The sequencing here drew on cultured PBMCs, taken from culture after CMV antigen stimulation. The sequence is built from TRBV11-2 and TRBJ2-1; the D call is possibly TRBD1 or TRBD2, each sharing 6 bases. The nucleotide sequence reads as follows: TGTGCCAGCAGACCCGCGGGACATCACTCCTACAATGAGCAGTTCTTC. It is translated as CASRPAGHHSYNEQFF.